This T cell receptor (beta chain) was found in a study of T cell changes during pregnancy in multiple sclerosis. The table came from immunoSEQ multiplex PCR; TCRdb's copy has only in-frame clones and leaves some out. The data contain 35,000 to 45,000 clones, approximately 88% of them singletons. V lost 2 bases, J lost 7 bases, and 18 bases lay in between. The CDR3 extends over 15 amino acids. Germline CDR1 is LGHNA and CDR2 is YSLEER. This clone was detected a few times. The sequences come from CD4+ T cells from peripheral blood mononuclear cells, collected in the first trimester of pregnancy. V and J are TRBV4-3 and TRBJ2-7, with a tentative D call TRBD1 (5 bases). This TCR came from a female donor with multiple sclerosis, enrolled in a pregnancy study. CDR3 sequence (DNA): TGCGCCAGCAGCCAACTTACGACAGATGCTAAGGAGCAGTACTTC. This sequence encodes CASSQLTTDAKEQYF.